This T cell receptor beta chain derives from a study of blood T cell repertoires in COVID-19. On the study more broadly: Samples came from the United States, Italy and Spain, spanning acute and convalescent COVID-19. PBMCs, B-cell-depleted T cells, or T cells were the source of the cDNA or gDNA that made up the material.

Germline-derived CDR1 and CDR2 are SQVTM and ANQGSEA. V lost 2 bases, J lost 5 bases, and 15 bases lay in between. The CDR3 runs 14 residues. In the study's own analysis: By means of reference gene primer amplification, nucleated cell counts were estimated. The repertoire was sequenced with immunoSEQ multiplex PCR; TCRdb's copy has only in-frame clones and lacks some. That table supplies the V and J calls and clone size; D and trimming were determined from the DNA. The top ten clones hold approximately 4% of a sample with just over 250,000 clones, about nine tenths of them seen once. The V and J genes are TRBV29-1 and TRBJ1-2, with D perhaps TRBD1 (6 bases). The clonotype originates from a man between 60 and 75 years old who had recovered from COVID-19. The sequencing sample was made of peripheral blood. The CDR3 region has the DNA TGCAGCGTTGAATTCTCACTAGGGGGTTATGGCTACACCTTC. Its protein product is CSVEFSLGGYGYTF.